A selection of T cell receptor beta chains follows, all from one sample in a study of CD8 T cells in Susac syndrome. TCRdb re-derived calls from the immunoSEQ multiplex PCR reads in MiXCR, one entry per CDR3 protein. Altogether approximately 70,000 distinct CDR3 sequences are present, under 96% being singletons, with the ten largest covering around 0.11%. Sequenced material: CD4+ T cells from PBMCs. The receptors originated from a human donor with multiple sclerosis. The CDR3 runs from the conserved cysteine through the conserved F or W. The D gene is left open where the match is weak. Clone size appears in some rows only: once, few, many, or a class for an expanded clone.

j_call clone_size v_call d_call cdr3_nt cdr3_aa
TRBJ2-1 - TRBV12-3/TRBV12-4 - TGTGCCAGCAGTTTAGTTAATGGAGGGTGGGGTGGGAATGAGCAGTTCTTC CASSLVNGGWGGNEQFF
TRBJ1-2 - TRBV6-2/TRBV6-3 - TGTGCCAGCAGAGTGGACGGTTCCTCCTATGGCTACACCTTC CASRVDGSSYGYTF
TRBJ1-5 - TRBV28 - TGTGCCAGCAGTTTTCAAGATCAGCCCCAGCATTTT CASSFQDQPQHF
TRBJ1-1 once TRBV7-8 TRBD1 TGTGCCAGCAGCTTAGTTGGCCTGGGACAGGGTGGCACTGAAGCTTTCTTT CASSLVGLGQGGTEAFF
TRBJ2-1 - TRBV7-3 TRBD2 TGTGCCAGCAGCTCTCGTGTAGCGGGGGGGCAAAATGAGCAGTTCTTC CASSSRVAGGQNEQFF
TRBJ1-3 - TRBV7-9 - TGTGCCAGCAGCCAGCCGGGCCTCTATCGGTCTGGAAACACCATATATTTT CASSQPGLYRSGNTIYF
TRBJ2-7 once TRBV11-3 - TGTGCCAGCGCCGCAATAGGGGCCACTTCGTACGAGCAGTACTTC CASAAIGATSYEQYF
TRBJ2-3 - TRBV28 - TGTGCCAGCAGTTTAGCGCTGGCTACGCAGTATTTT CASSLALATQYF
TRBJ2-7 - TRBV5-1 - TGCGCCAGCAGCTTACCTTCTTCCTACGAGCAGTACTTC CASSLPSSYEQYF
TRBJ1-5 once TRBV7-9 TRBD1 TGTGCCAGCAGCCAGGACAGGGAGGGTCAGCCCCAGCATTTT CASSQDREGQPQHF
TRBJ1-2 - TRBV6-6 - TGTGCCAGCAGTTGGAGGGAGCCGGAGAGCTACACCTTC CASSWREPESYTF
TRBJ2-3 - TRBV7-2 - TGTGCCAGCAGCTTAGCGTTGGATACGCAGTATTTT CASSLALDTQYF
TRBJ2-1 - TRBV11-2 - TGTGCCAGCAGCCCGCTTCGGGGCAATGAGCAGTTCTTC CASSPLRGNEQFF
TRBJ1-1 - TRBV30 - TGTGCCTGGAGTAATACTTTAAAGGGCCCGGCTTTCTTT CAWSNTLKGPAFF
TRBJ1-6 - TRBV10-3 - TGTGCCACCACCTCGGGAGAGAGGAGCTATAATTCACCCCTCCACTTT CATTSGERSYNSPLHF
TRBJ2-5 - TRBV29-1 - TGCAGCGTTGAATGGGGTCACCAAGAGACCCAGTACTTC CSVEWGHQETQYF
TRBJ2-7 - TRBV18 - TGTGCCAGCTCACCTAGTCAGGGAAGAACCTACGAGCAGTACTTC CASSPSQGRTYEQYF
TRBJ2-3 - TRBV18 - TGTGCCAGCTCACCAGTCACAGCTAGCACAGATACGCAGTATTTT CASSPVTASTDTQYF
TRBJ2-7 - TRBV7-8 TRBD1 TGTGCCAGCAGCAAATTCCGGGACAGGGTAATCGAGCAGTACTTC CASSKFRDRVIEQYF
TRBJ2-7 - TRBV6-2/TRBV6-3 - TGTGCCAGCAGAACCCTACAGGTTCTCCCCTCCTACGAGCAGTACTTC CASRTLQVLPSYEQYF
TRBJ2-2 - TRBV7-9 - TGTGCCAGCAGCAAGTCGGATTACAGTGCGCCCGGGGAGCTGTTTTTT CASSKSDYSAPGELFF
TRBJ2-3 - TRBV30 - TGTGCCTGGAGTTTTAGGGGGGGCCTTATAACAGATACGCAGTATTTT CAWSFRGGLITDTQYF
TRBJ2-5 once TRBV27 - TGTGCCAGCAGGGAAGGGGGGGCACAAGAGACCCAGTACTTC CASREGGAQETQYF
TRBJ1-4 few TRBV7-2 - TGTGCCAGCAGCTTAGACCGCGGTGAAAAACTGTTTTTT CASSLDRGEKLFF
TRBJ2-7 - TRBV12-3/TRBV12-4 - TGTGCCAGCAGTTTTGGAGGGGGGGTCTACGAGCAGTACTTC CASSFGGGVYEQYF
TRBJ1-2 - TRBV3-1 - TGTGCCAGCAGCCCTTCAGGGTCTAACTATGGCTACACCTTC CASSPSGSNYGYTF
TRBJ1-5 - TRBV20-1 TRBD1 TGCAGTGCTCAAGGACAGGGGGATTGGAGCAATCAGCCCCAGCATTTT CSAQGQGDWSNQPQHF
TRBJ2-7 - TRBV12-3/TRBV12-4 - TGTGCCAGCAGGTGGGATGGAGCGGACTACGAGCAGTACTTC CASRWDGADYEQYF
TRBJ2-2 - TRBV20-1 - TGCAGTGCAATGCCCCCAACAGGGTCGAACACCGGGGAGCTGTTTTTT CSAMPPTGSNTGELFF
TRBJ2-7 - TRBV5-1 - TGCGCCAGCAGCTTACAGGGCCCCTACGAGCAGTACTTC CASSLQGPYEQYF
TRBJ1-6 - TRBV7-9 - TGTGCCAGCAGTACGGGGCTGGCCTCACCCCTCCACTTT CASSTGLASPLHF
TRBJ2-5 - TRBV3-1 TRBD2 TGTGCCAGCAGCCAAGATGCGAGTCGGGGGGACCGGGAGACCCAGTACTTC CASSQDASRGDRETQYF
TRBJ1-1 - TRBV18 - TGTGCCAGCTCACAACGTCCAGGGAACACTGAAGCTTTCTTT CASSQRPGNTEAFF
TRBJ2-7 once TRBV12-3/TRBV12-4 - TGTGCCAGCAGTCACGTGGAGTCGGTTTGGACATTCGAGCAGTACTTC CASSHVESVWTFEQYF
TRBJ2-3 - TRBV5-1 TRBD1 TGCGCCAGCAGGGAAAGGACAGGGGCTGATTATACGCAGTATTTT CASRERTGADYTQYF
TRBJ2-7 - TRBV20-1 - TGCAGTGCTAGAGGGCGGGGCCTACCCTACGAGCAGTACTTC CSARGRGLPYEQYF
TRBJ2-5 - TRBV29-1 - TGCAGCGTCCGCGGACTGGCTCAAGAGACCCAGTACTTC CSVRGLAQETQYF
TRBJ2-7 - TRBV30 - TGTGCCTGGAGGAAACGGCGGCAGGGCTACGAGCAGTACTTC CAWRKRRQGYEQYF
TRBJ2-7 - TRBV29-1 - TGCAGCGTTGAAGCCCGAAGCGGAGGCACCTACGAGCAGTACTTC CSVEARSGGTYEQYF
TRBJ1-2 - TRBV24-1 - TGTGCCACCAGTGACCAACCGAAGGCCCATGGCTACACCTTC CATSDQPKAHGYTF
TRBJ2-1 - TRBV11-2 TRBD2 TGTGCCAGCAGCGCCGCTAGCGGGGGGGCCAAGTTCTTC CASSAASGGAKFF
TRBJ2-1 - TRBV6-2/TRBV6-3 - TGTGCCAGCAGTTATCCCTCGACTAGTAATTATGAGCAGTTCTTC CASSYPSTSNYEQFF
TRBJ2-5 - TRBV5-1 - TGCGCCAGCAGCTTGTACGGCAGTGAGGAAGAGACCCAGTACTTC CASSLYGSEEETQYF
TRBJ2-3 once TRBV7-2 - TGTGCCAGCAGCTCTATCACAGATACGCAGTATTTT CASSSITDTQYF
TRBJ1-3 - TRBV3-1 - TGTGCCAGCAGCCAAGGATGGAGGGTAGCTGGAAACACCATATATTTT CASSQGWRVAGNTIYF
TRBJ2-1 - TRBV7-2 TRBD2 TGTGCCAGCAGCCCCAGCAGGCGGGGGGAGTCCTACAATGAGCAGTTCTTC CASSPSRRGESYNEQFF